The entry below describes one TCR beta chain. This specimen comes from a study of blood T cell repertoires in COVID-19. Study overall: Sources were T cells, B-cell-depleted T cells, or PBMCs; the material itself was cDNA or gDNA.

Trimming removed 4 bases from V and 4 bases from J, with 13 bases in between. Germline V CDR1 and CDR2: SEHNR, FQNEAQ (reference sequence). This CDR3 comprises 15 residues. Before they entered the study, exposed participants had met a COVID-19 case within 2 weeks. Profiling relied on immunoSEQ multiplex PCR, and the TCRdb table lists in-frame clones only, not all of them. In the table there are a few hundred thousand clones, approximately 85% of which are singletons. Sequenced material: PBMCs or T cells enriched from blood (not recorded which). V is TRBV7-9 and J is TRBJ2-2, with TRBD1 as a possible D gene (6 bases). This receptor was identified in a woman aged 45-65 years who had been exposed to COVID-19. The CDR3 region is CASSSTGLGTGELFF. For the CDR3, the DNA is TGTGCCAGCAGCTCCACAGGGTTGGGCACCGGGGAGCTGTTTTTT.